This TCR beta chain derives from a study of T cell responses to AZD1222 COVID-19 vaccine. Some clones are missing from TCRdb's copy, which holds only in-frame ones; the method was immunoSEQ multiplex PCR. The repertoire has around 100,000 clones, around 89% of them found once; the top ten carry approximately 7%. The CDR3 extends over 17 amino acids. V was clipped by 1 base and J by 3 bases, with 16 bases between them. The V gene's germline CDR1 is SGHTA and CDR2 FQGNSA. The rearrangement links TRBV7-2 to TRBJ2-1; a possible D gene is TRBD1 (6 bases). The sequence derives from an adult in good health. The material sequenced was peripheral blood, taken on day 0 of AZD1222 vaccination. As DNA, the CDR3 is TGTGCCAGCAGCTTAGAAAAGGGGACAAGTTACTACAATGAGCAGTTCTTC. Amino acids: CASSLEKGTSYYNEQFF.